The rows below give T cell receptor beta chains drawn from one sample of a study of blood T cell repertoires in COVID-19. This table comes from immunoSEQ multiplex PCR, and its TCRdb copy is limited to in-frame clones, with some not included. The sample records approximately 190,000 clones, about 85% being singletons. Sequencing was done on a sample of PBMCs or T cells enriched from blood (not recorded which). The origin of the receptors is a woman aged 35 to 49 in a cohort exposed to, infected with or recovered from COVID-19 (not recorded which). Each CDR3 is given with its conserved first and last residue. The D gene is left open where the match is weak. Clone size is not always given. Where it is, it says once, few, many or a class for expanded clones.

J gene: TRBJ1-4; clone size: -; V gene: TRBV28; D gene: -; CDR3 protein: CASSLVGGKREKLFF; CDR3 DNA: TGTGCCAGCAGTTTAGTGGGGGGGAAACGTGAAAAACTGTTTTTT
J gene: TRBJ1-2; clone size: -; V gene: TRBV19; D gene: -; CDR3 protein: CASSTDITGYYGYTF; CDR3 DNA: TGTGCCAGTAGTACCGATATCACAGGGTACTATGGCTACACCTTC
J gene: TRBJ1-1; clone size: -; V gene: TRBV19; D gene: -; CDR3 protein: CASSIGGFVTEAFF; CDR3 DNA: TGTGCCAGTAGTATAGGAGGTTTTGTCACTGAAGCTTTCTTT
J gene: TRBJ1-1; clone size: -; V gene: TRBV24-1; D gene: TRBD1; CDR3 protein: CATSDLRDRGEGTEAFF; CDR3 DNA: TGTGCCACCAGTGATTTGCGGGACAGGGGAGAGGGCACTGAAGCTTTCTTT
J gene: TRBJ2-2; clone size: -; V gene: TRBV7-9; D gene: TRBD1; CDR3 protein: CASSIQGNGELFF; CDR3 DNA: TGTGCCAGCAGCATACAGGGGAACGGGGAGCTGTTTTTT
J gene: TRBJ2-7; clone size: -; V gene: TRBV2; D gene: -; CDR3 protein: CASSRISYEQYF; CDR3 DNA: TGTGCCAGCAGTCGTATCTCCTACGAGCAGTACTTC
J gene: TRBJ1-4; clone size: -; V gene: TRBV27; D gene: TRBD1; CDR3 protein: CASSFGGQPNEKLFF; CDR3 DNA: TGTGCCAGCAGTTTCGGGGGACAGCCTAATGAAAAACTGTTTTTT
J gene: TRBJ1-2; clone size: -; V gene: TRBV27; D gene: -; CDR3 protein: CASRTLDRPYGYTF; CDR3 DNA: TGTGCCAGCAGAACTTTGGACAGACCCTATGGCTACACCTTC
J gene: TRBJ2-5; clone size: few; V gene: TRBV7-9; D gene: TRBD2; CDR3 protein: CASSPRTSRETQYF; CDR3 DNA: TGTGCCAGCAGCCCTCGGACTAGCAGGGAGACCCAGTACTTC
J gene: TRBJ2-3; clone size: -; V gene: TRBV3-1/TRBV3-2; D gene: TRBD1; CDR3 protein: CASSHPTRLRDRRTDTQYF; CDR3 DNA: TGTGCCAGCAGCCACCCGACAAGACTCCGGGACAGGAGAACAGATACGCAGTATTTT
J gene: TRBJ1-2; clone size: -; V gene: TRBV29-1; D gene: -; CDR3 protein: CSLSLGGTYTF; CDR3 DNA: TGCAGCCTCTCGTTGGGGGGGACCTACACCTTC
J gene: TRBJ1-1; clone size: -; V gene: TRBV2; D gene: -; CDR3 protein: CASSVGPGVGTEAFF; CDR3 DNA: TGTGCCAGCAGTGTAGGTCCAGGGGTAGGTACTGAAGCTTTCTTT
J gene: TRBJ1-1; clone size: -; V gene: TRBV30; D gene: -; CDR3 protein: CAIYSVAAFF; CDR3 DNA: TGTGCCATATACTCCGTCGCTGCTTTCTTT
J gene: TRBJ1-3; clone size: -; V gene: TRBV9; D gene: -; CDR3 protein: CASSDTGSGGNTIYF; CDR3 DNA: TGTGCCAGCAGTGATACAGGGTCCGGTGGAAACACCATATATTTT
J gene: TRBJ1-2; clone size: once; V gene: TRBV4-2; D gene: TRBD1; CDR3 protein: CASSQYTGTGIYGYTF; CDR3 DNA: TGTGCCAGCAGCCAGTATACCGGGACAGGGATCTATGGCTACACCTTC
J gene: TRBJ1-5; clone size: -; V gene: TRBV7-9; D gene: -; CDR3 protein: CASSLGLGNQPQHF; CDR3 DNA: TGTGCCAGCAGCCTGGGGCTGGGAAATCAGCCCCAGCATTTT
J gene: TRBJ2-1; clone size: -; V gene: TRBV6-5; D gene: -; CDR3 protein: CASRGDSPYNEQFF; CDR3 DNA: TGTGCCAGCAGAGGGGACTCCCCCTACAATGAGCAGTTCTTC
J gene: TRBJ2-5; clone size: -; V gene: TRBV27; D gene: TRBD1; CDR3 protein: CASSWTGSIPETQYF; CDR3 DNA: TGTGCCAGCAGTTGGACAGGGTCGATCCCGGAGACCCAGTACTTC
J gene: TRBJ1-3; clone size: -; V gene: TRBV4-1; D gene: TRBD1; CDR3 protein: CASSHGTGELWGSGNTIYF; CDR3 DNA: TGCGCCAGCAGCCACGGGACAGGGGAATTATGGGGCTCTGGAAACACCATATATTTT
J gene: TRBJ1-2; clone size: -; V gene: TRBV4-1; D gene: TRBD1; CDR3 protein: CASSHGQGLYGYTF; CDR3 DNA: TGCGCCAGCAGCCACGGACAGGGTCTATATGGCTACACCTTC
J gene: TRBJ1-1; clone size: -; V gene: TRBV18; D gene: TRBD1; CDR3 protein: CASSPSHPGQGNTEAFF; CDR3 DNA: TGTGCCAGCTCACCAAGTCACCCGGGACAGGGAAACACTGAAGCTTTCTTT
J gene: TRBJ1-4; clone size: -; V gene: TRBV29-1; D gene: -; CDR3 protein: CSVEVSWGETNEKLFF; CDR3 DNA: TGCAGCGTTGAAGTTAGCTGGGGAGAGACTAATGAAAAACTGTTTTTT
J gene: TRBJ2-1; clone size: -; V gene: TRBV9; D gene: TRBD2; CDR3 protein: CASSVEASGVNNEQFF; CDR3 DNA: TGTGCCAGCAGCGTAGAAGCTAGCGGGGTCAACAATGAGCAGTTCTTC
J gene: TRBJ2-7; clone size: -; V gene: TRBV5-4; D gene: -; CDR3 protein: CASSLGLSGVSYEQYF; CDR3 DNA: TGTGCCAGCAGCTTGGGGTTATCCGGGGTTTCCTACGAGCAGTACTTC
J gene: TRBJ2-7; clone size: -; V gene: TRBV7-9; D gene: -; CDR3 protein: CASSWSSYEQYF; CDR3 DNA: TGTGCCAGCAGCTGGAGCTCCTACGAGCAGTACTTC